This T cell receptor (beta chain) was observed in a study of OX40 agonist ivuxolimab in advanced cancers. General notes on the study: Ivuxolimab, which targeted the costimulatory receptor OX40 (CD134), was an agonistic, fully human IgG2 monoclonal antibody. Peripheral TCRbeta sequencing aimed to test whether ivuxolimab altered TCR sequence diversity and caused clonal T-cell expansion. The monotherapy dose-escalation portion (N of about 47 patients) of the phase I ivuxolimab trial is reported in the paper. Prior anti-PD-1, anti-PD-L1 or anti-CTLA-4 therapy was permitted, and checkpoint inhibitors had been received by under 50% of dose-escalation patients. Of the approximately 50 dose-escalation patients, hepatocellular carcinoma was present in around 20, melanoma in roughly 15, renal cell carcinoma in 9 and head and neck cancer in 9. Intravenous ivuxolimab was administered to patients every 2 weeks at six dose levels: 0.01, 0.1, 0.3, 1.5, 3 and 10 mg/kg. Partial responses occurred in three dose-escalation patients, of whom one had hepatocellular carcinoma and two had cutaneous melanoma. In the dose-escalation cohort, roughly 80% of patients were male, and the mean age was approximately 55 years, with a range of about 23 to 90. Results the study describes overall, beyond this receptor: Partial responders in the 0.1-3.0 mg/kg groups had among the lowest normalized peripheral clonal expansion, especially among CD8+ T cells. After ivuxolimab, CD8+ T cells had more expanded clones than CD4+ T cells on average. At doses of 0.1 to 3.0 mg/kg, clonal expansion of both CD4+ and CD8+ blood T cells was observed from baseline to week 6. Low levels of normalized T-cell clonal expansion were also seen in some patients who did not respond. Antigen specificity was not determined for the clonally expanded peripheral T cells.

Patients with autoimmune disease history or receiving systemic immunosuppression were excluded from the trial. Peripheral blood for TCR sequencing was collected from all dose cohorts at baseline, on cycle 4 day 1, and on cycle 7 day 1. The samples were taken from a phase I, first-in-human, multicenter, open-label dose-escalation trial of ivuxolimab. Adults with locally advanced or metastatic melanoma, renal cell carcinoma, hepatocellular carcinoma or head and neck squamous cell carcinoma were enrolled in the trial. Before TCR sequencing, CD4+ T cells and CD8+ T cells from peripheral blood were sorted into separate populations. As to this clone: Its antigen is currently not known. It has no much larger one-base neighbor in the sample; base qualities were not kept.

Genomic DNA was isolated from the sorted cells so that the TCRbeta CDR3 region could be sequenced. The immunoSEQ Assay was used for sequencing of TCRbeta CDR3 regions. TCRdb limited this immuneACCESS table to in-frame rearrangements with V and J called. A share of clones is missing; checked studies link under half to unresolved V genes, and the rest is unexplained. This sample comprises roughly 86,000 clones, 90% to 95% of them detected only once. More than 0.95% of the sample lies in the top ten. This sample comprised CD4+ or CD8+ T cells sorted from blood, obtained in a trial of the OX40 agonist ivuxolimab. The sequence was obtained from an adult with an advanced solid tumor such as melanoma, head and neck, liver or kidney cancer.

The DNA reads as follows: TGTGCCAGCAGTAGAACGACGAACACCGGGGAGCTGTTTTTT. Its protein reads: CASSRTTNTGELFF. The V gene is TRBV6-5 and the J gene is TRBJ2-2; the D gene identity is not certain. Deletion took 5 bases off V and 0 bases off J, with a span of 7 bases between the germline ends. The CDR3 holds 14 amino acids from the cysteine to the phenylalanine. Left in the record is the CDR3 DNA by itself, 42 bases read in frame from the first base. From a lookup of the germline V gene, CDR1 and CDR2 are MNHEY and SVGAGI.